These 7 T cell receptor beta chains were sequenced from one sample in a study of shared clonotypes between healthy human individuals (TCRdb year 2020). Library preparation was by the immunoSEQ multiplex PCR assay. The source is immuneACCESS, and TCRdb retained only in-frame sequences with V and J called. Part of the clones is not carried over; for the studies checked, unresolved V genes explain less than half of this, and the remainder is unexplained. The sample table holds roughly 2,000,000 clones, of which about 95% were seen once. The ten largest clones capture around 1.2% of the sample. CD8 naive samples consisted of CD45RO-negative cells that were positively selected for CCR7, yielding a CD45RA+CCR7+ population without TemRA cells. Specimen: naive CD8+ T cells sorted from blood. The cell subset or site label of this sample denotes: CD45RA+CCR7+. Receptor source: a man aged 18-30 years in good health.

This clone was observed a single time. The V gene is TRBV29-1, the J gene TRBJ2-5, with D tentatively TRBD1 (5 bases). CDR1 and CDR2 from the germline V gene are SQVTM and ANQGSEA. The V gene lost 1 base and the J gene lost 3 bases, with 9 bases spanning the gap. CDR3 size: 13 residues. Written as DNA, the CDR3 is TGCAGCGTTGAAGGGCAGGGCAAAGAGACCCAGTACTTC. Protein product: CSVEGQGKETQYF.

The genes are TRBV5-4 and TRBJ2-5; TRBD2 aligns across 14 bases. The CDR3 runs 16 residues. Per the germline V gene, CDR1 is SGHNT and CDR2 is YYREEE (reference sequence). The junction had 3 bases not matched to a gene; V was cut back by 4 bases and J by 1 base. CDR3: CASSTGLAGVQETQYF. CDR3 in DNA: TGTGCCAGCAGCACGGGACTAGCGGGAGTCCAAGAGACCCAGTACTTC.

The J gene is TRBJ1-1, the V gene TRBV13; possible D gene TRBD1, 6 bases. The length of the CDR3 is 13 residues. Between the trimmed V and J ends, which lost 5 bases and 4 bases, there was a span of 11 bases. CDR1 and CDR2 (germline): PRHDT, FYEKMQ (reference sequence). DNA for the CDR3: TGTGCCAGCAGCCCCGGAGGGGGCACTGAAGCTTTCTTT. Its protein is CASSPGGGTEAFF. The full variable domain, completed using reference TRBV13 and TRBJ1-1, is AAGVIQSPRHLIKEKRETATLKCYPIPRHDTVYWYQQGPGQDPQFLISFYEKMQSDKGSIPDRFSAQQFSDYHSELNMSSLELGDSALYFCASSPGGGTEAFFGQGTRLTVV.

The V and J genes are TRBV11-2 and TRBJ2-4; D possibly corresponds to TRBD1 (5 bases). Germline V gene lookup returns CDR1 SGHAT and CDR2 FQNNGV. Between the trimmed V and J ends, which lost 4 bases and 0 bases, there was a span of 10 bases. The CDR3 is made up of 15 amino acids. DNA for the CDR3: TGTGCCAGCAGCTGGTCGCAGGGAGCCAAAAACATTCAGTACTTC. The encoded protein is CASSWSQGAKNIQYF.

The rearrangement links TRBV25-1 to TRBJ2-3; 14 nucleotides match TRBD2. V lost 3 bases to trimming and J lost 8 bases; unmatched junction nucleotides: 7. Germline values: CDR1 MGHDK, CDR2 SYGVNS. There are 16 residues in the CDR3. This CDR3 is CASSDLGLAGEGTQYF. The CDR3 DNA follows: TGTGCCAGCAGTGACCTGGGACTAGCGGGGGAGGGTACGCAGTATTTT.

V and J are TRBV4-1 and TRBJ1-5; TRBD1 aligns across 10 bases. In germline, CDR1 is MGHRA, CDR2 YSYEKL. V shed 5 bases and J 1 base; nucleotides not matched to a gene: 5. This CDR3 is built from 16 residues. The CDR3 loop reads CASSDGQGESNQPQHF. CDR3 bases: TGCGCCAGCAGCGACGGACAGGGGGAGAGCAATCAGCCCCAGCATTTT.

The V and J genes are TRBV5-4 and TRBJ2-5; 8 bases are shared with TRBD2. Germline assignment: CDR1 SGHNT and CDR2 YYREEE (reference sequence). There are 16 residues in the CDR3. V dropped 0 bases and J dropped 1; count of bases not matched to a gene: 5. The CDR3 protein is CASSLGLAGFQETQYF. In nucleotides, the CDR3 is TGTGCCAGCAGCTTGGGGCTAGCGGGTTTCCAAGAGACCCAGTACTTC.